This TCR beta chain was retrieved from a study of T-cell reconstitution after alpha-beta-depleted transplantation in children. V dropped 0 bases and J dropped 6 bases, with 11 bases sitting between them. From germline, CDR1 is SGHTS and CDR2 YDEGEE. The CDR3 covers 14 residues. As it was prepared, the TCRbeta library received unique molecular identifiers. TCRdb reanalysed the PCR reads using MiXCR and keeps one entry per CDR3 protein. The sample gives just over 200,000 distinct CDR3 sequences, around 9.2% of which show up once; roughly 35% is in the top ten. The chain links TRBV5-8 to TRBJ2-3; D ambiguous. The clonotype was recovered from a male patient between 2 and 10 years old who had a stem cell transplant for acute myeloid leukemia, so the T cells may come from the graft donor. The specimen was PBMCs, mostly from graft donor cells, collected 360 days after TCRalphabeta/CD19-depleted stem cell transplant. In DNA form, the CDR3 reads TGTGCCAGCAGCTTGGGCGGCCGATGGGATACGCAGTATTTT. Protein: CASSLGGRWDTQYF.